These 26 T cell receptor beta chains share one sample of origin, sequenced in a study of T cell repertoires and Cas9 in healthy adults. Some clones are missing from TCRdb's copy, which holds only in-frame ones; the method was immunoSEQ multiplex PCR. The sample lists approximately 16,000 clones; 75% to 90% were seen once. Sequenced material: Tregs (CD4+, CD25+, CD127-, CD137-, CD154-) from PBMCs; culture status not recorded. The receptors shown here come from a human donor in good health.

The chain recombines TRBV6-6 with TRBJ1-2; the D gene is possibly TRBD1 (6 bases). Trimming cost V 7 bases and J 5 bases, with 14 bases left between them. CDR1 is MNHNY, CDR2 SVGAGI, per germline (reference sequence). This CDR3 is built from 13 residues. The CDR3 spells CASTLDSYYGYTF. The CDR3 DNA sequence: TGTGCCAGCACCCTGGACAGCTATTATGGCTACACCTTC.

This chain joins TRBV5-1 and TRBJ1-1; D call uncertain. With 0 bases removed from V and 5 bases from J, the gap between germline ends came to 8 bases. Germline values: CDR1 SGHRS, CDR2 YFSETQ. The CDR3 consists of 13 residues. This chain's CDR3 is CASSLDIDTEAFF. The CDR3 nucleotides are TGCGCCAGCAGCTTGGACATAGATACTGAAGCTTTCTTT.

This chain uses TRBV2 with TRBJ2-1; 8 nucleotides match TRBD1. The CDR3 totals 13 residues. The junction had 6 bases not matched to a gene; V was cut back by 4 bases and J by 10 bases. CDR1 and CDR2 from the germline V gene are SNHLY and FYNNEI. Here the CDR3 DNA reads TGTGCCAGCAGTGTGGAAACAGGGGGGGAGCAGTTCTTC. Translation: CASSVETGGEQFF.

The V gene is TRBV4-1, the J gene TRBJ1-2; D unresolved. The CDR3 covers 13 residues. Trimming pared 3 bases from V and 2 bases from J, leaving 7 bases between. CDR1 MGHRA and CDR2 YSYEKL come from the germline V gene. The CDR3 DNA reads TGCGCCAGCAGCCAGCAGCAGAACTATGGCTACACCTTC. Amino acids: CASSQQQNYGYTF.

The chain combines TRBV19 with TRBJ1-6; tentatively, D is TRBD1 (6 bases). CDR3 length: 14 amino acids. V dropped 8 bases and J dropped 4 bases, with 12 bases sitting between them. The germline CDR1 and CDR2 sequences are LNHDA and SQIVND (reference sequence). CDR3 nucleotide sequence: TGTGCCAGTCCCAGGACAGATTATAATTCACCCCTCCACTTT. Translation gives CASPRTDYNSPLHF.

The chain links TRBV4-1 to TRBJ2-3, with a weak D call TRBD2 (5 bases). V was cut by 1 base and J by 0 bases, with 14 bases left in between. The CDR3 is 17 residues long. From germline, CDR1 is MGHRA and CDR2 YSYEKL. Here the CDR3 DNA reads TGCGCCAGCAGCCAAGGGAGGCTAGGCGGCAGCACAGATACGCAGTATTTT. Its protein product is CASSQGRLGGSTDTQYF.

In DNA form, the CDR3 reads TGCGCCAGCAGCCAAGCACGGAGCTCCTACGAGCAGTACTTC. Residues: CASSQARSSYEQYF. This rearrangement joins TRBV4-1 to TRBJ2-7, with no clear D. V lost 1 base and J lost 0, with 7 bases in between. CDR1 MGHRA and CDR2 YSYEKL come from the germline V gene. The CDR3 loop spans 14 amino acids.

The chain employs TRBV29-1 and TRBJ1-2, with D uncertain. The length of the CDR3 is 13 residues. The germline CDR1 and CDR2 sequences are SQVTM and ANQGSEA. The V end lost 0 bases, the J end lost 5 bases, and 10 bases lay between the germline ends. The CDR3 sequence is CSVEDRSGYGYTF. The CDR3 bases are TGCAGCGTTGAAGATAGATCGGGGTATGGCTACACCTTC.

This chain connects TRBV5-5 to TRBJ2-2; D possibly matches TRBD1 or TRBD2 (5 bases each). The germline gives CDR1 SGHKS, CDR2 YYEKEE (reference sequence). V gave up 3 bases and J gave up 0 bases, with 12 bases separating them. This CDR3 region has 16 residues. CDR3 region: CASSWSVGANTGELFF. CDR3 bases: TGTGCCAGCAGCTGGTCGGTGGGGGCGAACACCGGGGAGCTGTTTTTT.

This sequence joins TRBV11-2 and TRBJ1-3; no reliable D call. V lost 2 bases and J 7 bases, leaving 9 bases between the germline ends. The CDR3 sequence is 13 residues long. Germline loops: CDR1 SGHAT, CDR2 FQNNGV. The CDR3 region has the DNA TGTGCCAGCAGCTTATCCCCCAGTAACACCATATATTTT. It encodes CASSLSPSNTIYF.

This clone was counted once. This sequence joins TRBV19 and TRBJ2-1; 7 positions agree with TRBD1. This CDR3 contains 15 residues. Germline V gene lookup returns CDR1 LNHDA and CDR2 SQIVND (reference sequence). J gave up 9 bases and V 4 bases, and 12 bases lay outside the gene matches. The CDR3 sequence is CASSTTGQLWGEQFF. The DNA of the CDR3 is TGTGCCAGTAGTACTACGGGACAGCTCTGGGGTGAGCAGTTCTTC.

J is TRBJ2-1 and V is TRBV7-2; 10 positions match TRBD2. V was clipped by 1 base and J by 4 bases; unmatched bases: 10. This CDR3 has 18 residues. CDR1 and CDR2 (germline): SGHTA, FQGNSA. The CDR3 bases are TGTGCCAGCAGCTTAGTAGGCTTTAGCGGGGGGTCGTACAATGAGCAGTTCTTC. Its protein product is CASSLVGFSGGSYNEQFF.

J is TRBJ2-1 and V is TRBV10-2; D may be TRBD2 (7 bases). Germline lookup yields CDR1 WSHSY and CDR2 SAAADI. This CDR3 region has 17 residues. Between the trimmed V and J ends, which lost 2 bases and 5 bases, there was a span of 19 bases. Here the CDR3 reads CASSEGLGGGTNNEQFF. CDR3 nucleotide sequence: TGCGCCAGCAGTGAGGGGTTAGGGGGGGGAACAAACAATGAGCAGTTCTTC.

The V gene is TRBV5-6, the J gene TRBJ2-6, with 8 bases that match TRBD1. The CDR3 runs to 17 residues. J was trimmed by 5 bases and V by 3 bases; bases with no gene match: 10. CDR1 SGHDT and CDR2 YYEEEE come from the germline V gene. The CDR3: CASSYGPDRARANVLTF. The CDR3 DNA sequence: TGTGCCAGCAGCTACGGACCGGACAGGGCTAGGGCCAACGTCCTGACTTTC. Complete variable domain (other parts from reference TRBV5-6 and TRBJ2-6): DAGVTQSPTHLIKTRGQQVTLRCSPKSGHDTVSWYQQALGQGPQFIFQYYEEEERQRGNFPDRFSGHQFPNYSSELNVNALLLGDSALYLCASSYGPDRARANVLTFGAGSRLTVL.

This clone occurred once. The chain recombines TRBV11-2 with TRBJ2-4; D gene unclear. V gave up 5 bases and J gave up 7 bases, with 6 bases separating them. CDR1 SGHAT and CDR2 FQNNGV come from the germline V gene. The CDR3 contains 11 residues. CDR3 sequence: CASSLGNIQYF. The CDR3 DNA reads TGTGCCAGCAGCCTGGGGAACATTCAGTACTTC.

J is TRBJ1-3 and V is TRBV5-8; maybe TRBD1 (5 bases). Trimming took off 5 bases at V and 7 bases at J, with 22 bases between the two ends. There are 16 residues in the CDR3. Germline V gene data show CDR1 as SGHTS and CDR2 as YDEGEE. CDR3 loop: CASSLDRPQLGNTIYF. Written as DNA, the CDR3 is TGTGCCAGCAGTCTAGACAGACCCCAGCTGGGGAACACCATATATTTT. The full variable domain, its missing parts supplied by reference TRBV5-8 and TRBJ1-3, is EAGVTQSPTHLIKTRGQQATLRCSPISGHTSVYWYQQALGLGLQFLLWYDEGEERNRGNFPPRFSGRQFPNYSSELNVNALELEDSALYLCASSLDRPQLGNTIYFGEGSWLTVV.

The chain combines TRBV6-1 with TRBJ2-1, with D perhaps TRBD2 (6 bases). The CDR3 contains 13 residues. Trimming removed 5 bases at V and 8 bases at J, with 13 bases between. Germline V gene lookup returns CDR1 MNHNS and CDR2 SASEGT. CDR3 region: CASSKQWGDEQFF. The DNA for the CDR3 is TGTGCCAGCAGTAAACAGTGGGGGGATGAGCAGTTCTTC.

The CDR3 is CASSGTGTDPYEQYF. CDR3 nucleotides: TGTGCCAGCAGTGGAACCGGGACAGACCCCTACGAGCAGTACTTC. V and J are TRBV25-1 and TRBJ2-7, with TRBD1 matching 7 bases. CDR3 length equals 15 residues. J lost 2 bases, V lost 4 bases, and 8 bases had no gene match. Germline V lookup: CDR1 MGHDK, CDR2 SYGVNS.

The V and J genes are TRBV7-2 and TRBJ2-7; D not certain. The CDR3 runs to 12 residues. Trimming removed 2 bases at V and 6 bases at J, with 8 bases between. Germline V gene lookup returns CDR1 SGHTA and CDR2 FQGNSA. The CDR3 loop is CASSLLFGEQYF. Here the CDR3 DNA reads TGTGCCAGCAGCTTACTCTTCGGCGAGCAGTACTTC.

The CDR3 nucleotides read TGTGCCAGCAGCCCCGGGGCACGTGGCTACACCTTC. It translates to CASSPGARGYTF. The J gene is TRBJ1-2, the V gene TRBV11-2; tentatively, D is TRBD1 (5 bases). The germline CDR1 and CDR2 sequences are SGHAT and FQNNGV. This CDR3 is 12 amino acids long. V shed 5 bases and J shed 7 bases, with 11 bases lying between them.

CDR3 in DNA: TGTGCCAGCAGCCCGCCTGGGGGTGAGAATTCACCCCTCCACTTT. Translation: CASSPPGGENSPLHF. The V and J genes are TRBV6-5 and TRBJ1-6; the D gene is possibly TRBD1 (5 bases). The germline gives CDR1 MNHEY, CDR2 SVGAGI. The CDR3 sequence is 15 residues long. V was trimmed by 6 bases and J by 7 bases, leaving 16 bases between them.

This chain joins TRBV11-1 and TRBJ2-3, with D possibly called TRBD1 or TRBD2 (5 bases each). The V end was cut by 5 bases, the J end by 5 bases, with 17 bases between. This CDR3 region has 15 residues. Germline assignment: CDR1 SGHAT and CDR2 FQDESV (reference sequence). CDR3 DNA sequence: TGTGCCAGCAGCCCAGGGACCCCCACTCGAGATACGCAGTATTTT. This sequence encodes CASSPGTPTRDTQYF. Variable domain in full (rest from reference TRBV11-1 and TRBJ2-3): EAEVAQSPRYKITEKSQAVAFWCDPISGHATLYWYRQILGQGPELLVQFQDESVVDDSQLPKDRFSAERLKGVDSTLKIQPAELGDSAMYLCASSPGTPTRDTQYFGPGTRLTVL.

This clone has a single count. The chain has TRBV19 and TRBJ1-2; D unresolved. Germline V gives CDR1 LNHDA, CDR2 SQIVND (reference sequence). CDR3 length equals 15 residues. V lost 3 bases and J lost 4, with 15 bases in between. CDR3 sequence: CASSIGYTIPYGYTF. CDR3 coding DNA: TGTGCCAGTAGTATTGGATACACCATACCCTATGGCTACACCTTC.

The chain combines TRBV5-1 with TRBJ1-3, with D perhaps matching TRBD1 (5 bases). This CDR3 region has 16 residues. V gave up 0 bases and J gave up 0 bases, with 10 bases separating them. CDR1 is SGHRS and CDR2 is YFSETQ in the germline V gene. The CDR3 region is CASSLVGGDSGNTIYF. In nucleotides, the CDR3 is TGCGCCAGCAGCTTGGTTGGAGGGGACTCTGGAAACACCATATATTTT.

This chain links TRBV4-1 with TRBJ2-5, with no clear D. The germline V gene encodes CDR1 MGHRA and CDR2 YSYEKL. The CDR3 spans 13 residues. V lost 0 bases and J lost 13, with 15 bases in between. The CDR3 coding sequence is TGCGCCAGCAGCCAAGAGCTAGACCGACGCAGGTACTTC. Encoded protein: CASSQELDRRRYF.

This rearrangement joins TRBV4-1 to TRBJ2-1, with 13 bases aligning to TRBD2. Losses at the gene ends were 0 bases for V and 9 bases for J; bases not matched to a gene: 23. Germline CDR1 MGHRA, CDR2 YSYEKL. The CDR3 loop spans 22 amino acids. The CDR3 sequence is CASSQDRGTSGGAVGPLGEQFF. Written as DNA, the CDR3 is TGCGCCAGCAGCCAAGATCGAGGAACTAGCGGGGGGGCCGTAGGGCCTTTAGGTGAGCAGTTCTTC.